The 7 T cell receptor beta chains in this list originate from one sample, sequenced in a study of TIL therapy for anti-PD-1-resistant metastatic lung cancer. Sample time point: pre-treatment sample, taken before nivolumab and TIL therapy. Sequencing used immunoSEQ v3. Sequencing was performed with immunoSEQ multiplex PCR; in TCRdb, only in-frame clones are kept and a portion is missing. The sample has roughly 60,000 clones; around 90% are singletons. The sample consisted of blood, taken at baseline. The receptors come from a person between 25 and 80 years old with non-small cell lung cancer.

The gene calls are TRBV28 and TRBJ1-2; TRBD1 matches at 9 bases. Looked up from germline, CDR1 is MDHEN and CDR2 is SYDVKM. The CDR3 has 15 amino acids. The V segment lost 5 bases and the J segment 4 bases; nucleotides outside the gene matches: 8. DNA of the CDR3: TGTGCCAGCAGTCCCGGGACAGGGAAAAGCTATGGCTACACCTTC. Its protein product is CASSPGTGKSYGYTF.

The genes are TRBV19 and TRBJ1-2; TRBD1 aligns across 8 bases. Germline loops: CDR1 LNHDA, CDR2 SQIVND (reference sequence). J lost 3 bases, V lost 5 bases, and 5 bases had no gene match. The length of the CDR3 is 14 residues. CDR3 nucleotides: TGTGCCAGTAGTGAACAGGGGGGATACTATGGCTACACCTTC. Translating gives CASSEQGGYYGYTF.

The rearrangement uses TRBV6-5 and TRBJ1-1; D is perhaps TRBD1 (6 bases). Germline CDR1 is MNHEY and CDR2 is SVGAGI. V was pared by 1 base and J by 7 bases, with 16 bases between. The length of the CDR3 is 15 residues. CDR3 in DNA: TGTGCCAGCAGTTACTTCTCCGGGACACCCGGTGAAGCTTTCTTT. Its protein is CASSYFSGTPGEAFF.

The chain has TRBV25-1 and TRBJ2-2; TRBD2 agrees at 9 bases. CDR1 MGHDK and CDR2 SYGVNS come from the germline V gene. V lost 2 bases and J lost 6; bases outside the gene matches: 7. The CDR3 totals 16 residues. CDR3 in amino acids: CASSEPKRGEAGELFF. The CDR3 nucleotides read TGTGCCAGCAGTGAACCCAAGCGGGGGGAAGCCGGGGAGCTGTTTTTT. Variable domain in full (rest from reference TRBV25-1 and TRBJ2-2): EADIYQTPRYLVIGTGKKITLECSQTMGHDKMYWYQQDPGMELHLIHYSYGVNSTEKGDLSSESTVSRIRTEHFPLTLESARPSHTSQYLCASSEPKRGEAGELFFGEGSRLTVL.

This clone was counted between two and nine times. The chain is built from TRBV10-3 and TRBJ1-5; D may be TRBD1 (6 bases). Germline CDR1 reads ENHRY; CDR2 reads SYGVKD. CDR3 length equals 13 residues. Between the trimmed V and J ends, which lost 0 bases and 16 bases, there was a span of 16 bases. CDR3 sequence: CAISESGAGREHF. CDR3 DNA: TGTGCCATCAGTGAGTCGGGGGCAGGGCGAGAACATTTT.

The chain uses TRBV4-2 and TRBJ2-5; D call uncertain. Germline V CDR1 and CDR2: LGHNA, YNFKEQ. Trimming left V 3 bases short and J 1 base short, with 6 bases between. The CDR3 is 13 residues long. The CDR3 protein is CASSQRPQETQYF. Here the CDR3 DNA reads TGTGCCAGCAGCCAGCGCCCCCAAGAGACCCAGTACTTC.

The chain is built from TRBV28 and TRBJ1-2, with D possibly TRBD1 on 5 matching bases. This CDR3 has 13 residues. The germline V and J ends were trimmed by 3 bases and 6 bases, with 11 bases remaining between them. Germline V lookup: CDR1 MDHEN, CDR2 SYDVKM. CDR3 residues: CASSFLGTNGYTF. CDR3 in DNA: TGTGCCAGCAGTTTTCTAGGGACCAATGGCTACACCTTC.